One and the same sample provided the 5 T cell receptor beta chains below, sequenced in a study of OX40 agonist ivuxolimab in advanced cancers. The data were produced by immunoSEQ multiplex PCR, yet TCRdb's version contains in-frame clones alone and is incomplete. The sample lists under 90,000 clones; approximately 85% were seen once. The sample here was CD4+ or CD8+ T cells sorted from blood, taken in a trial of the OX40 agonist ivuxolimab. Every receptor here comes from an adult with an advanced solid tumor such as melanoma, head and neck, liver or kidney cancer.

V and J are TRBV19 and TRBJ1-4; tentatively, D is TRBD1 (5 bases). The V gene's germline CDR1 is LNHDA and CDR2 SQIVND (reference sequence). V lost 4 bases and J lost 7, with 10 bases in between. This CDR3 contains 13 residues. This CDR3 reads CASSNAGGEKLFF. The CDR3 DNA follows: TGTGCCAGTAGTAACGCCGGGGGTGAAAAACTGTTTTTT.

This clone has more than one count but fewer than ten. V is TRBV14 and J is TRBJ1-3, with D perhaps matching TRBD1 (5 bases). Germline values: CDR1 SGHDN, CDR2 FVKESK. The CDR3 loop spans 16 amino acids. The V and J ends lost 1 base and 5 bases respectively, with 15 bases between them. For the CDR3, the DNA is TGTGCCAGCAGCCAAGTTTCTGCAGGGCGAAGAAACACCATATATTTT. Its translation: CASSQVSAGRRNTIYF. The full variable domain, in which reference TRBV14 and TRBJ1-3 provide the parts outside the CDR3, is EAGVTQFPSHSVIEKGQTVTLRCDPISGHDNLYWYRRVMGKEIKFLLHFVKESKQDESGMPNNRFLAERTGGTYSTLKVQPAELEDSGVYFCASSQVSAGRRNTIYFGEGSWLTVV.

A single count supports this clone. J is TRBJ2-6 and V is TRBV10-3, with D possibly TRBD1 on 6 matching bases. The V gene lost 2 bases and the J gene lost 4 bases, with 12 bases spanning the gap. CDR3 length: 16 amino acids. Germline values: CDR1 ENHRY, CDR2 SYGVKD. CDR3: CAISERLGAGANVLTF. CDR3 in DNA: TGTGCCATCAGTGAGCGGCTGGGGGCCGGGGCCAACGTCCTGACTTTC.

The chain links TRBV29-1 to TRBJ2-7; no reliable D call. The CDR3 length is 13 residues. Germline values: CDR1 SQVTM, CDR2 ANQGSEA. V lost 0 bases, J lost 6 bases, and 12 bases lay in between. This CDR3 is CSVEDARTREQYF. The CDR3 nucleotides are TGCAGCGTTGAAGATGCGAGGACCCGCGAGCAGTACTTC.

The V call is TRBV28, the J call TRBJ2-6; 7 nucleotides agree with TRBD1. This CDR3 has 15 amino acids. V gave up 9 bases and J gave up 0 bases; unmatched junction bases: 5. Per the germline V gene, CDR1 is MDHEN and CDR2 is SYDVKM. The CDR3 region has the DNA TGTGCCAGTGGACAGGTCGGCTCTGGGGCCAACGTCCTGACTTTC. This translates into CASGQVGSGANVLTF.